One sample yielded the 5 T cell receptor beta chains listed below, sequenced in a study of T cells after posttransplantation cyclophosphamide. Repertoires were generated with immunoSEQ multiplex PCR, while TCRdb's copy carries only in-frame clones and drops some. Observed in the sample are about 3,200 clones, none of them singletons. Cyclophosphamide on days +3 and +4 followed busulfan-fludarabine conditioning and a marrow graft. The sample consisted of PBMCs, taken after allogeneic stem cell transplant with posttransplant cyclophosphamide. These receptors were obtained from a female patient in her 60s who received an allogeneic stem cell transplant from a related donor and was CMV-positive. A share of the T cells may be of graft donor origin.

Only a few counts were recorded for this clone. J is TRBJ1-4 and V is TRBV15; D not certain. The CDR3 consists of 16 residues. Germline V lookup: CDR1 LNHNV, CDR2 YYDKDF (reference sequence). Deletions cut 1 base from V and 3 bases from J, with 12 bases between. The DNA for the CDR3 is TGTGCCACCAGCAGAGGCCGGGTTCGGTCTAATGAAAAACTGTTTTTT. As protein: CATSRGRVRSNEKLFF.

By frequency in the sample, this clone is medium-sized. The CDR3 loop is CASSEATGKKLFF. The CDR3 nucleotides read TGCGCCAGCAGTGAGGCAACAGGAAAAAAACTGTTTTTT. The V gene is TRBV10-1, the J gene TRBJ1-4; maybe TRBD1 (5 bases). The CDR3 has 13 residues. V lost 2 bases to trimming and J lost 9 bases, with 10 bases between them. Per the germline V gene, CDR1 is WNHNN and CDR2 is SYGVQD (reference sequence).

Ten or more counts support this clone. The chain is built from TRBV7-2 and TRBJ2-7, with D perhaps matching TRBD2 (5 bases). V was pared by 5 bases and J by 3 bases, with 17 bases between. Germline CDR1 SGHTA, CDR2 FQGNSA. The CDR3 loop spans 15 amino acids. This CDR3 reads CASSPSLQRRYEQYF. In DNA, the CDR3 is TGTGCCAGCAGCCCATCTCTTCAGCGGCGCTACGAGCAGTACTTC.

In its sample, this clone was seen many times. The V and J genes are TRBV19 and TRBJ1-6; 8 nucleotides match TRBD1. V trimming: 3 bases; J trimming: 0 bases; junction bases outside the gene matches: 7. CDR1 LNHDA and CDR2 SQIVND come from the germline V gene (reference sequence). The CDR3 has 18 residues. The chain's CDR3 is CASSMGTGSGSYNSPLHF. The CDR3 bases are TGTGCCAGTAGTATGGGGACAGGAAGCGGCTCCTATAATTCACCCCTCCACTTT. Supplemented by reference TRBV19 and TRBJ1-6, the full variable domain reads DGGITQSPKYLFRKEGQNVTLSCEQNLNHDAMYWYRQDPGQGLRLIYYSQIVNDFQKGDIAEGYSVSREKKESFPLTVTSAQKNPTAFYLCASSMGTGSGSYNSPLHFGNGTRLTVT.

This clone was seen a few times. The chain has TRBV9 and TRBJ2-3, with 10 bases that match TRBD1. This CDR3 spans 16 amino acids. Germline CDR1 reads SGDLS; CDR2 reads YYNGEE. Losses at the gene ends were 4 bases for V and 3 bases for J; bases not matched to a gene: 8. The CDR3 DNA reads TGTGCCAGCAGCCCCCGACAGGGGGCTCGGACAGATACGCAGTATTTT. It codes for CASSPRQGARTDTQYF.